These 10 T cell receptor beta chains were sequenced from one sample in a study of persistence of HIV-infected CD4 T cells. The libraries were made with immunoSEQ version 4 in survey mode. Using immunoSEQ multiplex PCR, the repertoire was profiled, and TCRdb retains in-frame clones only, with some absent. The profile shows about 36,000 clones, approximately 81% of them singletons. These receptors are not linked to any known antigen. Overlapping HIV-1 Gag 15-mer peptides at about 1 ug per peptide per mL were used. CD40L-negative CD69-negative CD45RO-high memory CD4+ T cells were sorted as populations depleted of antigen-responding cells. The sequences come from cultured CD4+ T cells from PBMCs, collected from a patient who received antiretroviral therapy. The source is an adult with HIV. The donor label of this sample is uncertain.

This clone qualifies as medium-sized. The chain recombines TRBV28 with TRBJ2-3; D gene ambiguous. V was shortened by 8 bases and J by 2 bases, with 8 bases between the two germline ends. The germline V gene has CDR1 MDHEN and CDR2 SYDVKM. The CDR3 spans 12 residues. The CDR3 protein is CASYGNTDTQYF. The CDR3 nucleotides read TGTGCCAGCTATGGGAACACAGATACGCAGTATTTT.

The chain recombines TRBV28 with TRBJ2-1; D not certain. CDR1 and CDR2 (germline): MDHEN, SYDVKM. Trimming stripped 8 bases from V and 8 bases from J, with 7 bases between. This CDR3 contains 10 residues. The CDR3 here is CASGLDEQFF. DNA for the CDR3: TGTGCCAGCGGGCTAGATGAGCAGTTCTTC.

This clone was seen more than once but under ten times. This chain connects TRBV7-2 to TRBJ2-1, with 8 bases lining up with TRBD2. The CDR3 is made up of 15 amino acids. V dropped 3 bases and J dropped 4; count of bases not matched to a gene: 5. Germline V CDR1 and CDR2: SGHTA, FQGNSA. The CDR3 sequence is CASSFNGGAYNEQFF. In DNA form, the CDR3 reads TGTGCCAGCAGCTTTAACGGGGGGGCATACAATGAGCAGTTCTTC.

V and J are TRBV5-5 and TRBJ2-7; unclear D gene. V shed 0 bases and J shed 3 bases, with 10 bases lying between them. The V gene's germline CDR1 is SGHKS and CDR2 YYEKEE (reference sequence). The CDR3 has 14 amino acids. CDR3 nucleotides: TGTGCCAGCAGCTTGGCCCCGACACTCTACGAGCAGTACTTC. The encoded protein is CASSLAPTLYEQYF.

The chain is built from TRBV11-3 and TRBJ2-2; a possible D gene is TRBD2 (6 bases). The germline V gene encodes CDR1 SGHNT and CDR2 YENEEA. V was cut by 4 bases and J by 4 bases, with 13 bases left in between. This CDR3 is built from 15 residues. The DNA for the CDR3 is TGTGCCAGCAGCTCCCTGGCGGGAATCACCGGGGAGCTGTTTTTT. This sequence encodes CASSSLAGITGELFF.

This clone was seen once. The chain has TRBV3-1 (or the pseudogene TRBV3-2) and TRBJ2-1; TRBD2 aligns across 9 bases. V dropped 1 base and J dropped 6; count of bases not matched to a gene: 7. The CDR3 consists of 16 residues. Germline-derived CDR1 and CDR2 are LGHDT and YNNKEL (reference sequence). The CDR3 loop is CASSQVMAGGPNEQFF. The DNA of the CDR3 is TGTGCCAGCAGCCAAGTGATGGCGGGGGGGCCCAATGAGCAGTTCTTC.

The V call is TRBV28, the J call TRBJ2-7; TRBD1 matches at 11 bases. Germline CDR1 and CDR2: MDHEN and SYDVKM. J gave up 2 bases and V 2 bases, and 8 bases lay outside the gene matches. This CDR3 has 17 amino acids. CDR3 amino acids: CASSLILGQGATYEQYF. CDR3 coding DNA: TGTGCCAGCAGTTTAATCCTCGGACAGGGGGCAACCTACGAGCAGTACTTC.

The rearrangement uses TRBV27 and TRBJ1-4; D is unclear. Germline-derived CDR1 and CDR2 are MNHEY and SMNVEV (reference sequence). Trimming stripped 5 bases from V and 0 bases from J, with 10 bases between. The CDR3 contains 15 residues. CDR3 in amino acids: CASSLTPATNEKLFF. For the CDR3, the DNA is TGTGCCAGCAGTCTTACCCCTGCAACTAATGAAAAACTGTTTTTT.

This chain uses TRBV5-1 with TRBJ2-7; perhaps D is TRBD1 or TRBD2 (6 bases each). The length of the CDR3 is 15 residues. Germline CDR1 reads SGHRS; CDR2 reads YFSETQ. Trimming pared 4 bases from V and 6 bases from J, leaving 20 bases between. The CDR3 sequence: CASSKRGGEGGEQYF. The DNA of the CDR3 is TGCGCCAGCAGCAAAAGGGGCGGAGAGGGGGGCGAGCAGTACTTC. Looking up the rest from reference TRBV5-1 and TRBJ2-7 gives the full variable domain: KAGVTQTPRYLIKTRGQQVTLSCSPISGHRSVSWYQQTPGQGLQFLFEYFSETQRNKGNFPGRFSGRQFSNSRSEMNVSTLELGDSALYLCASSKRGGEGGEQYFGPGTRLTVT.

The chain links TRBV9 to TRBJ1-2; 8 bases map to TRBD1. Looked up from germline, CDR1 is SGDLS and CDR2 is YYNGEE. Trimming at V came to 4 bases and at J to 5 bases, leaving 4 bases not matched to a gene. This CDR3 comprises 13 residues. The DNA of the CDR3 is TGTGCCAGCAGCACGGGACAGGCGTATGGCTACACCTTC. Translated, it gives CASSTGQAYGYTF. Drawing the rest from reference TRBV9 and TRBJ1-2, the complete variable domain is DSGVTQTPKHLITATGQRVTLRCSPRSGDLSVYWYQQSLDQGLQFLIQYYNGEERAKGNILERFSAQQFPDLHSELNLSSLELGDSALYFCASSTGQAYGYTFGSGTRLTVV.